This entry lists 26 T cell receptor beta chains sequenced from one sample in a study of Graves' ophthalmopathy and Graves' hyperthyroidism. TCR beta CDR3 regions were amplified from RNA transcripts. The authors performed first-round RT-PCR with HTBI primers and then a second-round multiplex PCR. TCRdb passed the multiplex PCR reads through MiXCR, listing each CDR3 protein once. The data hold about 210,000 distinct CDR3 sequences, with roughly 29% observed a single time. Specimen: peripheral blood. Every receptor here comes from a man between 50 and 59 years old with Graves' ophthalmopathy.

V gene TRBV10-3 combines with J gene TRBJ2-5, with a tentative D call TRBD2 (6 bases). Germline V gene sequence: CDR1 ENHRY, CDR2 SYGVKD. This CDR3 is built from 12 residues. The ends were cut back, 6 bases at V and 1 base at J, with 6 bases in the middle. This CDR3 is CAIRGGQETQYF. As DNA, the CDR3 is TGTGCCATCAGGGGAGGCCAAGAGACCCAGTACTTC.

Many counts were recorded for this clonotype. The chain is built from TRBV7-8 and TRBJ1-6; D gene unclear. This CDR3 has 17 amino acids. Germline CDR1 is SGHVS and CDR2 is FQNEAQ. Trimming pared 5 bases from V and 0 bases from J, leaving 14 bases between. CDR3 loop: CASSGRYTSSYNSPLHF. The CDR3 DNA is TGTGCCAGCAGCGGCCGCTATACAAGCTCCTATAATTCACCCCTCCACTTT.

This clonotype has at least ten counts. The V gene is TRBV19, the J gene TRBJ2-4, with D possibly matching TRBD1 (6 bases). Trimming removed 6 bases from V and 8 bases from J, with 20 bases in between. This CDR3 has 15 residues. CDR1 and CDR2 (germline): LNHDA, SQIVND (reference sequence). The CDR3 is CASRLTGTGYYIQYF. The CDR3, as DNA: TGTGCCAGTAGGCTGACAGGCACAGGATATTACATTCAGTACTTC.

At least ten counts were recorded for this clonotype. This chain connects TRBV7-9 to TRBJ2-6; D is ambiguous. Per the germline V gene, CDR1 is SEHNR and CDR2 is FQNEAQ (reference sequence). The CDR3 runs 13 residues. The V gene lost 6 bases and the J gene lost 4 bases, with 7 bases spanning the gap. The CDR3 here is CASRFAGANVLTF. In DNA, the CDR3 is TGTGCCAGCAGGTTTGCGGGGGCCAACGTCCTGACTTTC.

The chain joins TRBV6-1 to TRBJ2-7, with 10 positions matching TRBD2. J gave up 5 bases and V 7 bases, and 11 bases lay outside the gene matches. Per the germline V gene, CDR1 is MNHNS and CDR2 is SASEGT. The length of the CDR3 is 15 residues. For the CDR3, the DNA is TGTGCCAGCAACCTACGGTCCGGGACTAGCGACGAGCAGTACTTC. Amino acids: CASNLRSGTSDEQYF.

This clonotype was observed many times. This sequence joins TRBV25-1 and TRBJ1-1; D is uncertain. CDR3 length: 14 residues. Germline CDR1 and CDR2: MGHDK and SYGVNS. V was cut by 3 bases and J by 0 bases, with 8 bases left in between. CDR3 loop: CASSEGFMNTEAFF. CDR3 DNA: TGTGCCAGCAGTGAGGGGTTCATGAACACTGAAGCTTTCTTT.

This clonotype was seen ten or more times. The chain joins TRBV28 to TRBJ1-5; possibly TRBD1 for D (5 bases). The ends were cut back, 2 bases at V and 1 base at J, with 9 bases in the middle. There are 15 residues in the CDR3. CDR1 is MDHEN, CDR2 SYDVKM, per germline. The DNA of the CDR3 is TGTGCCAGCAGTTTAAGCAGGGTGAGCAATCAGCCCCAGCATTTT. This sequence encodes CASSLSRVSNQPQHF.

The CDR3 sequence: CASSRRKETQYF. CDR3 DNA: TGTGCCAGCAGTAGAAGAAAAGAGACCCAGTACTTC. The rearrangement links TRBV7-2 to TRBJ2-5; D call uncertain. The CDR3 runs to 12 residues. V was cut by 6 bases and J by 3 bases, with 8 bases left in between. Germline V gives CDR1 SGHTA, CDR2 FQGNSA.

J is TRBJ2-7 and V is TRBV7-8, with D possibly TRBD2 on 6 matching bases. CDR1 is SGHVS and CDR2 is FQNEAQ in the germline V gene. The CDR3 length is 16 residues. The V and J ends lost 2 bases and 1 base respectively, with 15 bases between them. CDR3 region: CASSLRPDYVSYEQYF. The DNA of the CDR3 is TGTGCCAGCAGCTTAAGGCCGGACTACGTTTCCTACGAGCAGTACTTC.

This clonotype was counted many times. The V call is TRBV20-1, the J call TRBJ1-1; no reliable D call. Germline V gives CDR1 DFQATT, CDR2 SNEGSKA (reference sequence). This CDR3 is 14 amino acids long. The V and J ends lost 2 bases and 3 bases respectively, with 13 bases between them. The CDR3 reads CSARRVRWDTEAFF. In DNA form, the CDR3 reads TGCAGTGCTAGACGGGTCAGGTGGGACACTGAAGCTTTCTTT.

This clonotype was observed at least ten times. The CDR3, as DNA: TGCGCCAGCAGCTTGTTGGGGACCCAAGAGACCCAGTACTTC. The encoded protein is CASSLLGTQETQYF. The chain is built from TRBV5-1 and TRBJ2-5; D assignment may be TRBD1 or TRBD2 (5 bases each). Trimming shortened V by 1 base and J by 1 base, and 8 bases separated the two germline ends. Germline V gene data show CDR1 as SGHRS and CDR2 as YFSETQ. The CDR3 contains 14 residues.

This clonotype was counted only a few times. CDR3 DNA sequence: TGCGCCAGCAGCCAGCCGGGCAGGGGGGCCGGGGAGCTGTTTTTT. Translation gives CASSQPGRGAGELFF. The chain joins TRBV4-1 to TRBJ2-2, with a possible D match to TRBD1 (7 bases). Trimming removed 3 bases from V and 6 bases from J, with 14 bases in between. Germline values: CDR1 MGHRA, CDR2 YSYEKL. The CDR3 contains 15 residues.

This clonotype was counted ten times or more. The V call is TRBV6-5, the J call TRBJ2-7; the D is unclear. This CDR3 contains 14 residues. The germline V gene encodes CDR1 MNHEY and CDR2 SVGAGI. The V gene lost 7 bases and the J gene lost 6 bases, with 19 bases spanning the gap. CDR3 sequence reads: CASTLTHPLGEQYF. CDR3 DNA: TGTGCCAGCACCCTGACACACCCCCTGGGCGAGCAGTACTTC.

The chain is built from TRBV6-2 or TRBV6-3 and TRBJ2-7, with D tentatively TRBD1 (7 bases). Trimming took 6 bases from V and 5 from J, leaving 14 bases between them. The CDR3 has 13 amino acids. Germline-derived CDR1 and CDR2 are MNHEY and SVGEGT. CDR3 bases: TGTGCCAGCAGGCGGGACAGACTCGACGAGCAGTACTTC. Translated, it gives CASRRDRLDEQYF.

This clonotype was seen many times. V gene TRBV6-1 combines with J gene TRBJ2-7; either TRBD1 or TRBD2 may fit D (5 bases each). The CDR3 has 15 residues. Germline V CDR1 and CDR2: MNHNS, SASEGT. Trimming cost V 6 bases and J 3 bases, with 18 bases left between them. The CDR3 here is CASSQTGPGSYEQYF. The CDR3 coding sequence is TGTGCCAGCAGCCAAACAGGACCGGGGAGCTACGAGCAGTACTTC.

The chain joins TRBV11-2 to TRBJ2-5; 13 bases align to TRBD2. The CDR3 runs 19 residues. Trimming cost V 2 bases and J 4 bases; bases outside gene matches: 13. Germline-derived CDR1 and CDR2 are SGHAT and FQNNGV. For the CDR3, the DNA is TGTGCCAGCAGCTTATTTCGACTAGCGGGAGGACGAGGGCGAGAGACCCAGTACTTC. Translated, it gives CASSLFRLAGGRGRETQYF. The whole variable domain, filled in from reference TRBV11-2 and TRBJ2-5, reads EAGVAQSPRYKIIEKRQSVAFWCNPISGHATLYWYQQILGQGPKLLIQFQNNGVVDDSQLPKDRFSAERLKGVDSTLKIQPAKLEDSAVYLCASSLFRLAGGRGRETQYFGPGTRLLVL.

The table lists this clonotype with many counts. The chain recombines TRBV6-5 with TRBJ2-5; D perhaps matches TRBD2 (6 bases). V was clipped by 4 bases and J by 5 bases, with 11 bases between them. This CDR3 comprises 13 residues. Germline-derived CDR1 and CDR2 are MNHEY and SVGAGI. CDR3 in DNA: TGTGCCAGCAGTTCCGGGACTGGTGAGACCCAGTACTTC. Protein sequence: CASSSGTGETQYF.

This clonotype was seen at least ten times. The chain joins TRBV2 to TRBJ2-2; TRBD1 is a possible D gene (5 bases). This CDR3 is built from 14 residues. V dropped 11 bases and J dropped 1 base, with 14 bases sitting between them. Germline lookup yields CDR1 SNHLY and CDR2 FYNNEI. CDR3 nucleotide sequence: TGTGCCTTAGAAGGGGCAGAGAACACCGGGGAGCTGTTTTTT. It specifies CALEGAENTGELFF. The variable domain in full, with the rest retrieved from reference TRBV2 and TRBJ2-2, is EPEVTQTPSHQVTQMGQEVILRCVPISNHLYFYWYRQILGQKVEFLVSFYNNEISEKSEIFDDQFSVERPDGSNFTLKIRSTKLEDSAMYFCALEGAENTGELFFGEGSRLTVL.

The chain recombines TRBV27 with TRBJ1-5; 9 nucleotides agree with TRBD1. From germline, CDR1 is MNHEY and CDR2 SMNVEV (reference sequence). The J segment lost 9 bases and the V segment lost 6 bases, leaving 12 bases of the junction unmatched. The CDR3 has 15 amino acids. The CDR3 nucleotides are TGTGCCAGCAGCTCCGGGACAGGGAGGCAGGGGCCCCAGCATTTT. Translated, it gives CASSSGTGRQGPQHF.

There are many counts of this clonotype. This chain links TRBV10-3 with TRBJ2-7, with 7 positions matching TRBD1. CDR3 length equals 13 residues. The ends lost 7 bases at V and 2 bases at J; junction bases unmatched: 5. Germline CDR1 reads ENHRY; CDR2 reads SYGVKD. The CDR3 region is CAIKGDRAYEQYF. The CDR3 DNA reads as TGTGCCATCAAAGGCGACAGGGCCTACGAGCAGTACTTC.

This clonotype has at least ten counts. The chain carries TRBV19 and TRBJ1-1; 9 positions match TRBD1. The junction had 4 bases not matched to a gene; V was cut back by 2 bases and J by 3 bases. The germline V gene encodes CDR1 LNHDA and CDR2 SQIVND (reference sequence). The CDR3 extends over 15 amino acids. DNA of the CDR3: TGTGCCAGTAGTATATGGACAGGGGCGGACACTGAAGCTTTCTTT. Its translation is CASSIWTGADTEAFF.

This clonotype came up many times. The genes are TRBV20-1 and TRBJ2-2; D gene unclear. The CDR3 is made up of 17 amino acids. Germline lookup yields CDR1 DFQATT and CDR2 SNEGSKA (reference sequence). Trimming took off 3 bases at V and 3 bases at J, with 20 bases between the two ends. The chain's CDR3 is CSARAPDLGGYTGELFF. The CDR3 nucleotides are TGCAGTGCTAGGGCCCCGGATTTAGGCGGTTACACCGGGGAGCTGTTTTTT.

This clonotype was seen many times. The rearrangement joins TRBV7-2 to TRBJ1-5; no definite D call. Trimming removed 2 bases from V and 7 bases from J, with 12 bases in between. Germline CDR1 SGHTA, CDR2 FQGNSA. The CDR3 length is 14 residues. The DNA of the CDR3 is TGTGCCAGCAGCTTACTGGGTGCCAAACAGCCCCAGCATTTT. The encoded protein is CASSLLGAKQPQHF.

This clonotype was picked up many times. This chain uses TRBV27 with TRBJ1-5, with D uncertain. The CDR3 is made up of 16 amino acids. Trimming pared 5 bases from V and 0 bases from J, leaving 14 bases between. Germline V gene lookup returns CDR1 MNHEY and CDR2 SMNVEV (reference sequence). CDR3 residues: CASSPHRDYSNQPQHF. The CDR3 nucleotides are TGTGCCAGCAGTCCCCACAGAGATTATAGCAATCAGCCCCAGCATTTT.

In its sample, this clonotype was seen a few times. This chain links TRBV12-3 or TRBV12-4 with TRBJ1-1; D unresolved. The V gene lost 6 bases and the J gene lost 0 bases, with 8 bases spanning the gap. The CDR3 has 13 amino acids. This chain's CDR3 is CASRNQLNTEAFF. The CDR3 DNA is TGTGCCAGCAGGAACCAGCTGAACACTGAAGCTTTCTTT.

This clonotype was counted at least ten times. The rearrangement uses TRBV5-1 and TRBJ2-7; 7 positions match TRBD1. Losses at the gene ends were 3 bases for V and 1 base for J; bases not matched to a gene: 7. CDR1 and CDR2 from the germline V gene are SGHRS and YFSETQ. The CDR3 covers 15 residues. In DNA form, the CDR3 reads TGCGCCAGCAGCTCCCGACAGGGCGGGTCCTACGAGCAGTACTTC. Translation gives CASSSRQGGSYEQYF.